These 24 T cell receptor beta chains came from one sample sequenced in a study of blood T cells in healthy people across ages. For the second PCR, which ran for roughly 6 to 12 cycles, a sample-barcoded 5' primer and a J-beta primer mix were used. MiXCR was run by TCRdb on the 5' RACE reads, yielding one entry per CDR3 protein. The sample lists over a million distinct CDR3 sequences, more than 40% occurring once. The sample taken for sequencing was blood. These receptor sequences come from a woman in her fifties or sixties in good health.

This clonotype was observed a handful of times. The CDR3 loop reads CAGTAMNTEAFF. The CDR3 DNA is TGTGCCGGCACAGCCATGAACACTGAAGCTTTCTTT. The J gene is TRBJ1-1, the V gene TRBV9; no clear D gene. V was shortened by 10 bases and J by 0 bases, with 10 bases between the two germline ends. Per the germline V gene, CDR1 is SGDLS and CDR2 is YYNGEE. This CDR3 spans 12 amino acids.

The chain carries TRBV20-1 and TRBJ1-5; D might be TRBD1 (5 bases). Germline CDR1 is DFQATT and CDR2 is SNEGSKA (reference sequence). The CDR3 sequence is 15 residues long. With 0 bases removed from V and 0 bases from J, the gap between germline ends came to 9 bases. CDR3 in DNA: TGCAGTGCTAGAGAGGCCGGGGCTAGCAATCAGCCCCAGCATTTT. This encodes CSAREAGASNQPQHF.

V gene TRBV18 combines with J gene TRBJ2-7, with D possibly TRBD2 on 6 matching bases. The CDR3 is 14 amino acids. The V gene's germline CDR1 is KGHSH and CDR2 LQKENI. Trimming left V 3 bases short and J 2 bases short, with 11 bases between. For the CDR3, the DNA is TGTGCCAGCTCACCGGGGGACTTAGCCTACGAGCAGTACTTC. Its protein product is CASSPGDLAYEQYF. Variable domain in full (rest from reference TRBV18 and TRBJ2-7): NAGVMQNPRHLVRRRGQEARLRCSPMKGHSHVYWYRQLPEEGLKFMVYLQKENIIDESGMPKERFSAEFPKEGPSILRIQQVVRGDSAAYFCASSPGDLAYEQYFGPGTRLTVT.

This clonotype was seen many times. The gene calls are TRBV7-3 and TRBJ2-5; 8 nucleotides line up with TRBD1. The DNA end lines up better with TRBJ2-7; the J call may be wrong. CDR1 SGHTA and CDR2 FQGTGA come from the germline V gene. This CDR3 is built from 14 residues. The CDR3 DNA reads as TGTGCCAGCAGCTTACAGGGGGCGGGCTACGAGCAGTACTTC. It specifies CASSLQGAGYEQYF.

The chain couples TRBV29-1 to TRBJ2-7; tentatively, D is TRBD2 (7 bases). The CDR3 is made up of 16 amino acids. Germline CDR1 reads SQVTM; CDR2 reads ANQGSEA. V shed 4 bases and J shed 5 bases, with 24 bases lying between them. CDR3 sequence reads: CSVGGGGGTYPHEQYF. CDR3 sequence (DNA): TGCAGCGTTGGAGGAGGGGGAGGGACATATCCCCACGAGCAGTACTTC.

This clonotype has just a few counts. This chain links TRBV20-1 with TRBJ2-7, with D perhaps matching TRBD1 (5 bases). Germline V lookup: CDR1 DFQATT, CDR2 SNEGSKA (reference sequence). The CDR3 spans 13 residues. With 1 base removed from V and 3 bases from J, the gap between germline ends came to 10 bases. The CDR3 DNA is TGCAGTGCTAGAGGGGCAGGGATCTACGAGCAGTACTTC. Protein product: CSARGAGIYEQYF.

This clonotype was seen a single time. This rearrangement joins TRBV10-3 to TRBJ2-3; 11 bases fit TRBD2. J lost 4 bases, V lost 11 bases, and 8 bases had no gene match. Germline-derived CDR1 and CDR2 are ENHRY and SYGVKD. This CDR3 spans 14 amino acids. The CDR3 region is CAAGTSGSADTQYF. In nucleotides, the CDR3 is TGTGCCGCGGGGACTAGCGGTAGCGCAGATACGCAGTATTTT.

CDR3 sequence reads: CASSLSGQSYEQYF. CDR3 bases: TGTGCCAGCAGCTTAAGTGGACAGTCCTACGAGCAGTACTTC. This sequence joins TRBV11-2 and TRBJ2-7, with a tentative D call TRBD1 (6 bases). The germline V gene has CDR1 SGHAT and CDR2 FQNNGV. The V and J ends lost 2 bases and 1 base respectively, with 9 bases between them. The CDR3 extends over 14 amino acids.

This clonotype was seen more than once but under ten times. This chain's CDR3 is CASSPRLRYEQYF. The CDR3 nucleotides are TGTGCCAGCAGTCCCCGACTTAGGTACGAGCAGTACTTC. The rearrangement joins TRBV12-3 or TRBV12-4 to TRBJ2-7; no definite D call. This CDR3 contains 13 residues. Trimming removed 5 bases at V and 4 bases at J, with 12 bases between.

Only a few counts were recorded for this clonotype. The V and J genes are TRBV10-3 and TRBJ2-3, with TRBD1 as a possible D gene (6 bases). The V gene lost 7 bases and the J gene lost 2 bases, with 10 bases spanning the gap. The CDR3 contains 13 residues. The V gene's germline CDR1 is ENHRY and CDR2 SYGVKD. Here the CDR3 reads CAIKTGYTDTQYF. The CDR3 DNA is TGTGCCATCAAAACAGGGTACACAGATACGCAGTATTTT.

The genes are TRBV6-2 or TRBV6-3 and TRBJ1-5, with TRBD1 as a possible D gene (6 bases). Per germline, CDR1 MNHEY and CDR2 SVGEGT. With 4 bases removed from V and 5 bases from J, the gap between germline ends came to 12 bases. This CDR3 is 14 amino acids long. CDR3 coding DNA: TGTGCCAGCAGTTTGTACAGGGATGATCAGCCCCAGCATTTT. It yields the protein CASSLYRDDQPQHF.

V is TRBV7-2 and J is TRBJ2-3; D call uncertain. This CDR3 spans 14 amino acids. V lost 3 bases to trimming and J lost 2 bases, with 9 bases between them. Per the germline V gene, CDR1 is SGHTA and CDR2 is FQGNSA. CDR3 region: CASSFSSATDTQYF. The CDR3 DNA sequence: TGTGCCAGCAGCTTTAGCTCCGCCACAGATACGCAGTATTTT.

In its sample, this clonotype was seen a few times. V is TRBV20-1 and J is TRBJ2-7; a weak D match, TRBD2 (5 bases). Germline V gives CDR1 DFQATT, CDR2 SNEGSKA (reference sequence). The CDR3 length is 14 residues. Trimming cost V 2 bases and J 0 bases, with 11 bases left between them. The CDR3 sequence: CSARRERRSYEQYF. DNA of the CDR3: TGCAGTGCTAGACGGGAACGGCGCTCCTACGAGCAGTACTTC.

The chain combines TRBV2 with TRBJ2-5; tentatively, D is TRBD2 (6 bases). The V end was cut by 6 bases, the J end by 11 bases, with 25 bases between. The CDR3 sequence is 15 residues long. Germline V lookup: CDR1 SNHLY, CDR2 FYNNEI. The CDR3 loop is CASRVEDYRNNEQYF. The CDR3 bases are TGTGCCAGCAGGGTCGAGGACTACCGAAACAATGAGCAGTACTTC.

This clonotype was seen only a few times. The chain links TRBV24-1 to TRBJ2-5; TRBD2 agrees at 8 bases. Trimming removed 6 bases from V and 0 bases from J; junction bases left unmatched: 5. This CDR3 comprises 15 residues. CDR1 and CDR2 (germline): KGHDR, SFDVKD. Here the CDR3 DNA reads TGTGCCACCAGTCCCCTAGCGGGTCACCAAGAGACCCAGTACTTC. Translating it yields CATSPLAGHQETQYF.

This clonotype appeared a few times. V and J are TRBV29-1 and TRBJ2-1; a possible D gene is TRBD2 (6 bases). This CDR3 region has 14 residues. Between the trimmed V and J ends, which lost 6 bases and 7 bases, there was a span of 19 bases. Looked up from germline, CDR1 is SQVTM and CDR2 is ANQGSEA. CDR3 region: CSVAKLGLLNEQFF. The CDR3 nucleotides are TGCAGCGTCGCAAAACTGGGACTCCTTAATGAGCAGTTCTTC.

This chain joins TRBV20-1 and TRBJ1-5, with TRBD1 matching over 7 bases. The junction had 1 base not matched to a gene; V was cut back by 1 base and J by 4 bases. The germline V gene has CDR1 DFQATT and CDR2 SNEGSKA (reference sequence). CDR3 length: 13 residues. The CDR3 sequence is CSARVQGNQPQHF. Written as DNA, the CDR3 is TGCAGTGCTAGAGTACAGGGGAATCAGCCCCAGCATTTT.

This chain uses TRBV7-2 with TRBJ2-5; TRBD2 might be the D (6 bases). The CDR3 extends over 14 amino acids. The germline CDR1 and CDR2 sequences are SGHTA and FQGNSA. V was shortened by 5 bases and J by 5 bases, with 15 bases between the two germline ends. The CDR3 region is CASSPFGLAETQYF. The CDR3 nucleotides are TGTGCCAGCAGCCCGTTCGGGCTAGCGGAGACCCAGTACTTC.

The rearrangement uses TRBV20-1 and TRBJ2-5, with TRBD1 matching over 9 bases. The DNA end is more similar to TRBJ2-1, so the J call may be wrong. CDR1 is DFQATT and CDR2 is SNEGSKA in the germline V gene (reference sequence). This CDR3 comprises 13 residues. The CDR3 spells CSVTQGAQETQFF. CDR3 bases: TGCAGTGTTACACAGGGGGCCCAAGAGACCCAGTTCTTC.

The chain employs TRBV27 and TRBJ1-1; the D gene is possibly TRBD1 (5 bases). The CDR3 contains 13 residues. Germline V gene lookup returns CDR1 MNHEY and CDR2 SMNVEV (reference sequence). V was clipped by 3 bases and J by 7 bases, with 12 bases between them. The CDR3 spells CASSFIGEVEAFF. In DNA, the CDR3 is TGTGCCAGCAGTTTTATAGGGGAGGTTGAAGCTTTCTTT.

The gene calls are TRBV4-2 and TRBJ2-7, with 8 bases identical to TRBD2. The CDR3 spans 17 residues. CDR1 and CDR2 (germline): LGHNA, YNFKEQ. The V gene end was trimmed by 0 bases and the J gene end by 7 bases; junction bases not matched to a gene: 14. DNA for the CDR3: TGTGCCAGCAGCCAAGATCCAGGGGCGGGAGGATCGAATGAGCAGTACTTC. It codes for CASSQDPGAGGSNEQYF.

V and J are TRBV27 and TRBJ2-7, with a possible D match to TRBD2 (5 bases). This CDR3 contains 16 residues. V lost 4 bases and J lost 0, with 16 bases in between. CDR1 is MNHEY, CDR2 SMNVEV, per germline (reference sequence). This chain's CDR3 is CASSSSWRMNSYEQYF. CDR3 nucleotide sequence: TGTGCCAGCAGTTCCTCGTGGAGGATGAACTCCTACGAGCAGTACTTC.

The J gene is TRBJ2-5, the V gene TRBV7-9; possible D gene TRBD1, 5 bases. CDR3 length equals 16 residues. Germline CDR1 is SEHNR and CDR2 is FQNEAQ (reference sequence). V was shortened by 1 base and J by 3 bases, with 15 bases between the two germline ends. CDR3 sequence reads: CASSLGGRGIKETQYF. For the CDR3, the DNA is TGTGCCAGCAGCTTAGGAGGAAGGGGAATTAAAGAGACCCAGTACTTC.

At least ten counts were recorded for this clonotype. The rearrangement links TRBV20-1 to TRBJ2-7; 8 bases are a match to TRBD2. Unmatched junction bases numbered 11, after V lost 5 bases and J lost 2 bases. The CDR3 has 15 amino acids. Per germline, CDR1 DFQATT and CDR2 SNEGSKA (reference sequence). The CDR3 region has the DNA TGCAGTGCTCGATCGGGAGGGTCCATTCCCTACGAGCAGTACTTC. Translation gives CSARSGGSIPYEQYF.